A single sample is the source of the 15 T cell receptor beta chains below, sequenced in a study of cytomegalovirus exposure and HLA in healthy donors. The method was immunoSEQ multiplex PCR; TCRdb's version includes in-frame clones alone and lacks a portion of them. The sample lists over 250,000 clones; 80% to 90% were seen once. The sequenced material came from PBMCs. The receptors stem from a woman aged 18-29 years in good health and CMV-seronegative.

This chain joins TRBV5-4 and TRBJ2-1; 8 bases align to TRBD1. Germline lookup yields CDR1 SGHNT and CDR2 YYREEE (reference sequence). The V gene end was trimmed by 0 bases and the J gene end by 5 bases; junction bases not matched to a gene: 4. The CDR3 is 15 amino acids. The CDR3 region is CASSLATGADNEQFF. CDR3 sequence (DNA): TGTGCCAGCAGCTTGGCGACAGGGGCCGACAATGAGCAGTTCTTC.

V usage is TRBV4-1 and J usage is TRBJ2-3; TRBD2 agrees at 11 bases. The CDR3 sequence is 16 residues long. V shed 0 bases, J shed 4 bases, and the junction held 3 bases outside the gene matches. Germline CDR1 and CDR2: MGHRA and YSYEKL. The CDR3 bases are TGCGCCAGCAGCCAAGAAACTAGCGGGAGAGCAGATACGCAGTATTTT. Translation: CASSQETSGRADTQYF.

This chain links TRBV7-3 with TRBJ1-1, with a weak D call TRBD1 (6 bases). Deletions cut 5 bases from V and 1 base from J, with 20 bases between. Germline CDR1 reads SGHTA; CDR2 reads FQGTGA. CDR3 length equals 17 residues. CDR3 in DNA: TGTGCCAGCAGCCGCACAGGGTCGGCGGATGGGAACACTGAAGCTTTCTTT. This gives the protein CASSRTGSADGNTEAFF.

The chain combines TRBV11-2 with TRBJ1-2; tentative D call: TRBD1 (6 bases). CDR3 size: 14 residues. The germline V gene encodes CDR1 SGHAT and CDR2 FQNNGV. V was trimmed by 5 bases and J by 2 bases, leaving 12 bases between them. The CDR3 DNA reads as TGTGCCAGCAGCCAGGACAGCTCGAACTATGGCTACACCTTC. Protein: CASSQDSSNYGYTF.

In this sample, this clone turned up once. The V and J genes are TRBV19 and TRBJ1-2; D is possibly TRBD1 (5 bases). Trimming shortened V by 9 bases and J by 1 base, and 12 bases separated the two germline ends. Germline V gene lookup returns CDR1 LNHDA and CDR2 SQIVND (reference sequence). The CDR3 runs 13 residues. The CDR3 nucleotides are TGTGCCAGCGGGGGAGTCATTAACTATGGCTACACCTTC. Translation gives CASGGVINYGYTF.

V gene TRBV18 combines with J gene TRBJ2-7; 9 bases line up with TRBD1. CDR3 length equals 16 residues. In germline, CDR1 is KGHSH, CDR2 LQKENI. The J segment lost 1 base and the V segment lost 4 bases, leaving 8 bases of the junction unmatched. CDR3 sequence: CASSLFRDRDSYEQYF. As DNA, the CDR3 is TGTGCCAGCTCACTATTCCGGGACAGGGATTCCTACGAGCAGTACTTC.

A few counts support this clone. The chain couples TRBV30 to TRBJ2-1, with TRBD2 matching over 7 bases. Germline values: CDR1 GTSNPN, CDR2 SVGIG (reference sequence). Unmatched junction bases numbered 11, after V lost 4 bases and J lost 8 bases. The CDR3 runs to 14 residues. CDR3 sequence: CAWTTGGGLDEQFF. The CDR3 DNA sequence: TGTGCCTGGACTACGGGGGGAGGGCTGGATGAGCAGTTCTTC. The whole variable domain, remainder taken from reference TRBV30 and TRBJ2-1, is SQTIHQWPATLVQPVGSPLSLECTVEGTSNPNLYWYRQAAGRGLQLLFYSVGIGQISSEVPQNLSASRPQDRQFILSSKKLLLSDSGFYLCAWTTGGGLDEQFFGPGTRLTVL.

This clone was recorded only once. The CDR3 region is CASSPSAGPEETQYF. The CDR3 DNA follows: TGCGCCAGCAGCCCCTCTGCAGGGCCTGAAGAGACCCAGTACTTC. The chain combines TRBV5-1 with TRBJ2-5; tentative D call: TRBD1 (5 bases). V was trimmed by 4 bases and J by 3 bases, leaving 16 bases between them. The CDR3 has 15 residues. Germline CDR1 reads SGHRS; CDR2 reads YFSETQ.

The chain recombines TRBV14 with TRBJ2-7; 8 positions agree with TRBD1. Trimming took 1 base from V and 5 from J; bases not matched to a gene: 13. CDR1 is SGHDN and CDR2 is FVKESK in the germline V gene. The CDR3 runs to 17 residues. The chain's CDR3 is CASSQGEQGEVFHEQYF. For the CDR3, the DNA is TGTGCCAGCAGCCAAGGGGAACAGGGGGAGGTCTTTCACGAGCAGTACTTC.

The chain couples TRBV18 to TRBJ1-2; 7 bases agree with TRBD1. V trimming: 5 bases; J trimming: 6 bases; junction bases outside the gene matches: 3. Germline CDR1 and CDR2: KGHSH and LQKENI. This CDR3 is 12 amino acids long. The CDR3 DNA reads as TGTGCCAGCTCAGTCACAGGGGATGGCTACACCTTC. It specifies CASSVTGDGYTF.

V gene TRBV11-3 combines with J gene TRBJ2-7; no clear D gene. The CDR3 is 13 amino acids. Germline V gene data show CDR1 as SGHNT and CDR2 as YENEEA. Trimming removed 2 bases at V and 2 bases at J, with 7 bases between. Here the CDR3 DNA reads TGTGCCAGCAGCTTAAACAAAGCCTACGAGCAGTACTTC. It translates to CASSLNKAYEQYF.

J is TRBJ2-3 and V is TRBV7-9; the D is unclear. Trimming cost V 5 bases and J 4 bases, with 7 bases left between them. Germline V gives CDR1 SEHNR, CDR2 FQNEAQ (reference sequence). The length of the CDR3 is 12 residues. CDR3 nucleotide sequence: TGTGCCAGCAGCCCATACTCAGATACGCAGTATTTT. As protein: CASSPYSDTQYF.

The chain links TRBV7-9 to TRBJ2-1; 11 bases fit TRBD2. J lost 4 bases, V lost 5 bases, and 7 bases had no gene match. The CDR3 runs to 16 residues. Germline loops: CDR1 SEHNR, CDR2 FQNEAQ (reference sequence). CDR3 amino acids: CASSPPSGRSYNEQFF. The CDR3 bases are TGTGCCAGCAGCCCCCCTAGCGGGAGGTCTTACAATGAGCAGTTCTTC.

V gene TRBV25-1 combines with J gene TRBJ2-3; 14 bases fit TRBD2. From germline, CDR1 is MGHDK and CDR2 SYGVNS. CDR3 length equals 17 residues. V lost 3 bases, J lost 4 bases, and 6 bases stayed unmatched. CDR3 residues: CASSESTTSGGADTQYF. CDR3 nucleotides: TGTGCCAGCAGTGAGTCCACGACTAGCGGGGGGGCAGATACGCAGTATTTT.

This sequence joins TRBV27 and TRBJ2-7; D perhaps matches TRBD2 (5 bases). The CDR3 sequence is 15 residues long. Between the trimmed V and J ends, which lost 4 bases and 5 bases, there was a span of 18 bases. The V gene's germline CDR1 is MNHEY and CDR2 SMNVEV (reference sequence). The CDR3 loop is CASSSLGEPPHEQYF. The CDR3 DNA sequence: TGTGCCAGCAGTTCCCTCGGGGAACCACCCCACGAGCAGTACTTC.